These 9 T cell receptor beta chains originate from one sample sequenced in a study of blood T cell repertoires in COVID-19. Using immunoSEQ multiplex PCR, the repertoire was profiled, and TCRdb retains in-frame clones only, with some absent. In the table there are around 230,000 clones, 75% to 90% of which are singletons. Sequences were obtained from peripheral blood. Source of these receptors: a man aged 40-50 years with acute or convalescent COVID-19.

The rearrangement links TRBV19 to TRBJ1-4, with D uncertain. The CDR3 contains 14 residues. V dropped 3 bases and J dropped 7 bases, with 12 bases sitting between them. Per the germline V gene, CDR1 is LNHDA and CDR2 is SQIVND (reference sequence). Written as DNA, the CDR3 is TGTGCCAGTAGTATGGGCCTCTACGGTGAAAAACTGTTTTTT. Its protein is CASSMGLYGEKLFF.

V is TRBV21-1 and J is TRBJ2-7; TRBD2 is the table's D call, not checked against the DNA. TRBV21-1 is marked as a pseudogene. The CDR3 contains 20 residues. As DNA, the CDR3 is TGTGCCAGCAGCAAACGAATCTACCTGGCGGGAGGGCCTGGCTCCTACGAGCAGTACTTC. This gives the protein CASSKRIYLAGGPGSYEQYF.

The chain recombines TRBV9 with TRBJ1-3; D gene ambiguous. Trimming left V 0 bases short and J 3 bases short, with 13 bases between. The CDR3 loop spans 16 amino acids. Germline CDR1 is SGDLS and CDR2 is YYNGEE. This chain's CDR3 is CASSVERAYLGNTIYF. The CDR3 nucleotides read TGTGCCAGCAGCGTAGAGCGGGCTTACCTTGGAAACACCATATATTTT.

The V call is TRBV4-1, the J call TRBJ2-1; a possible D gene is TRBD2 (6 bases). Trimming took 1 base from V and 0 from J, leaving 10 bases between them. The CDR3 runs 16 residues. Germline loops: CDR1 MGHRA, CDR2 YSYEKL. The CDR3 bases are TGCGCCAGCAGCCAAGGAATTAGCGGCTCCTACAATGAGCAGTTCTTC. The encoded protein is CASSQGISGSYNEQFF.

The V call is TRBV19, the J call TRBJ1-2, with TRBD1 as a possible D gene (6 bases). CDR3 size: 12 residues. Germline CDR1 is LNHDA and CDR2 is SQIVND (reference sequence). The V and J ends lost 11 bases and 2 bases respectively, with 12 bases between them. DNA for the CDR3: TGTGCCTCGGTGGACAGAAACTATGGCTACACCTTC. This encodes CASVDRNYGYTF.

This clone was picked up many times. The gene calls are TRBV2 and TRBJ2-7, with 8 bases fitting TRBD1. The CDR3 spans 15 residues. CDR1 and CDR2 from the germline V gene are SNHLY and FYNNEI. Trimming at V came to 8 bases and at J to 3 bases, leaving 12 bases not matched to a gene. The CDR3 DNA is TGTGCCAGCCGATCGACAGGGGCAGTAGTCTACGAGCAGTACTTC. It encodes CASRSTGAVVYEQYF.

J is TRBJ2-2 and V is TRBV18; 8 positions agree with TRBD1. The length of the CDR3 is 18 residues. The germline V gene has CDR1 KGHSH and CDR2 LQKENI. The V and J ends lost 3 bases and 1 base, in that order; junction bases with no gene match: 10. CDR3 residues: CASSPISLGTGNTGELFF. The CDR3 DNA follows: TGTGCCAGCTCACCCATATCACTTGGGACAGGGAACACCGGGGAGCTGTTTTTT. The full variable domain, rest sourced from reference TRBV18 and TRBJ2-2, is NAGVMQNPRHLVRRRGQEARLRCSPMKGHSHVYWYRQLPEEGLKFMVYLQKENIIDESGMPKERFSAEFPKEGPSILRIQQVVRGDSAAYFCASSPISLGTGNTGELFFGEGSRLTVL.

J is TRBJ2-7 and V is TRBV5-4; 8 bases agree with TRBD2. Losses at the gene ends were 4 bases for V and 3 bases for J; bases not matched to a gene: 6. This CDR3 region has 14 residues. Per germline, CDR1 SGHNT and CDR2 YYREEE (reference sequence). CDR3 sequence reads: CASSQSGLDYEQYF. The DNA of the CDR3 is TGTGCCAGCAGCCAGTCGGGACTAGACTACGAGCAGTACTTC.

This chain links TRBV27 with TRBJ2-7; D is uncertain. Germline assignment: CDR1 MNHEY and CDR2 SMNVEV (reference sequence). The CDR3 loop spans 15 amino acids. V was cut by 7 bases and J by 6 bases, with 22 bases left in between. The CDR3 DNA reads as TGTGCCAGCACCCCGTCCCCAGTTTCCGGAGTCGAGCAGTACTTC. This sequence encodes CASTPSPVSGVEQYF.